This TCR beta chain was observed in a study of cytomegalovirus exposure and HLA in healthy donors. Study conclusions and caveats: Rare TCR sequences predominated, though certain public TCRs were found in many donors. The investigators catalogued 164 TCR beta chains as cytomegalovirus-associated. In vitro testing confirmed a few CMV-associated chains as specific for CMV antigens.

About this clone: Antigen specificity is unknown.

TCRdb keeps only in-frame clones here, not all; method: immunoSEQ multiplex PCR. Of hundreds of thousands of clones listed, approximately 87% are singletons. V lost 6 bases, J lost 13 bases, and 9 bases stayed unmatched. Germline CDR1 is GTSNPN and CDR2 is SVGIG (reference sequence). The CDR3 sequence is 11 residues long. The receptor comes from a man younger than 30 in good health and CMV-seronegative. Sequenced material: PBMCs. The chain employs TRBV30 and TRBJ2-1; TRBD1 agrees at 7 bases. CDR3 DNA: TGTGCCTGTCTGCAGGGGGTCCTTCAGTTCTTC. It encodes CACLQGVLQFF.